These 8 T cell receptor beta chains were sequenced from one sample in a study of shared T cell receptors in the human thymus. The assay was immunoSEQ multiplex PCR, and TCRdb's table has in-frame clones only and misses some. Of almost 550,000 clones listed, around 82% are singletons. Another study also made use of these data, one on human thymus T cells.

Sequenced input: thymocytes. Source of these receptors: a boy under two years old with a congenital heart defect.

The V and J genes are TRBV4-3 and TRBJ2-1, with TRBD2 matching 8 bases. The CDR3 covers 17 residues. Trimming took 2 bases from V and 8 from J; bases not matched to a gene: 14. Germline CDR1 is LGHNA and CDR2 is YSLEER. The DNA of the CDR3 is TGCGCCAGCAGCCAACGCGGACTAGCCCAGAGAGTCGATGAGCAGTTCTTC. Translating gives CASSQRGLAQRVDEQFF.

The chain has TRBV30 and TRBJ2-2; D is uncertain. CDR1 GTSNPN and CDR2 SVGIG come from the germline V gene (reference sequence). Trimming removed 0 bases at V and 6 bases at J, with 8 bases between. The CDR3 is 13 amino acids. The CDR3 reads CAWSVPGPGELFF. The CDR3 coding sequence is TGTGCCTGGAGTGTCCCTGGGCCCGGGGAGCTGTTTTTT.

This clone has a handful of counts. The chain carries TRBV7-9 and TRBJ1-2, with TRBD1 identical over 8 bases. Trimming removed 0 bases from V and 2 bases from J; junction bases left unmatched: 5. This CDR3 has 16 amino acids. CDR1 SEHNR and CDR2 FQNEAQ come from the germline V gene (reference sequence). The CDR3 DNA reads as TGTGCCAGCAGCTTAGCAAAGACAGGGGCGAACTATGGCTACACCTTC. The encoded protein is CASSLAKTGANYGYTF.

The chain combines TRBV18 with TRBJ2-7; the D gene is possibly TRBD1 (5 bases). V was trimmed by 6 bases and J by 4 bases, leaving 16 bases between them. The germline gives CDR1 KGHSH, CDR2 LQKENI. This CDR3 comprises 14 residues. CDR3 bases: TGTGCCAGCTCGAGAAAGGGAAAGGGGTACGAGCAGTACTTC. Encoded protein: CASSRKGKGYEQYF.

The table lists this clone with a few counts. The chain uses TRBV18 and TRBJ2-1, with 12 nucleotides matching TRBD2. There are 18 residues in the CDR3. The ends lost 3 bases at V and 4 bases at J; junction bases unmatched: 10. Germline V CDR1 and CDR2: KGHSH, LQKENI. Here the CDR3 reads CASSPWTSGTFTYNEQFF. The CDR3 bases are TGTGCCAGCTCACCTTGGACTAGCGGGACCTTCACTTACAATGAGCAGTTCTTC.

The rearrangement links TRBV30 to TRBJ1-3; the match to TRBD1 covers 11 bases. The CDR3 is 14 amino acids. The J segment lost 16 bases and the V segment lost 3 bases, leaving 14 bases of the junction unmatched. CDR1 and CDR2 (germline): GTSNPN, SVGIG (reference sequence). The CDR3 reads CAWSPRRDRGVWYF. The CDR3 region has the DNA TGTGCCTGGAGCCCGCGACGGGACAGGGGGGTTTGGTATTTT.

This CDR3 is CAWRARDRGPTDTQYF. CDR3 nucleotide sequence: TGTGCCTGGAGGGCCCGGGACAGGGGCCCCACAGATACGCAGTATTTT. V gene TRBV30 combines with J gene TRBJ2-3; 10 bases map to TRBD1. CDR3 length: 16 amino acids. The germline CDR1 and CDR2 sequences are GTSNPN and SVGIG (reference sequence). After removal of 3 bases from V and 2 bases from J, the junction contained 8 bases not matched to a gene.

In this sample, this clone turned up a few times. The chain is built from TRBV19 and TRBJ1-3; 8 nucleotides line up with TRBD1. Germline CDR1 and CDR2: LNHDA and SQIVND (reference sequence). The V segment lost 4 bases and the J segment 4 bases; nucleotides outside the gene matches: 6. The CDR3 is made up of 15 amino acids. The CDR3 sequence: CASSTRTGYGNTIYF. The CDR3 nucleotides are TGTGCCAGTAGTACCCGGACAGGGTACGGAAACACCATATATTTT.